These 26 T cell receptor beta chains share one sample of origin, sequenced in a study of shared clonotypes between healthy human individuals. Profiling relied on immunoSEQ multiplex PCR, and the TCRdb table lists in-frame clones only, not all of them. The data hold hundreds of thousands of clones, with roughly 70% observed a single time. Sequences were obtained from memory CD4+ T cells sorted from blood. Stated subset: CD45RA-negative fraction. The receptors were gathered from a woman aged 25 to 39 in good health.

This clone was counted only a few times. This chain connects TRBV28 to TRBJ2-3, with 8 nucleotides matching TRBD2. The germline V gene encodes CDR1 MDHEN and CDR2 SYDVKM. V trimming: 6 bases; J trimming: 1 base; junction bases outside the gene matches: 12. The CDR3 spans 17 residues. The DNA for the CDR3 is TGTGCCAGCAGCTACAGCGGGAGCATAAGGGGCACAGATACGCAGTATTTT. This encodes CASSYSGSIRGTDTQYF. Variable domain in full (rest from reference TRBV28 and TRBJ2-3): DVKVTQSSRYLVKRTGEKVFLECVQDMDHENMFWYRQDPGLGLRLIYFSYDVKMKEKGDIPEGYSVSREKKERFSLILESASTNQTSMYLCASSYSGSIRGTDTQYFGPGTRLTVL.

This chain uses TRBV4-2 with TRBJ2-2; 10 positions agree with TRBD1. CDR1 and CDR2 from the germline V gene are LGHNA and YNFKEQ. CDR3 length: 17 residues. V trimming: 3 bases; J trimming: 5 bases; junction bases outside the gene matches: 9. The CDR3 DNA sequence: TGTGCCAGCAGCCATGTCCCGGGACAGGGGAAAACCGGGGAGCTGTTTTTT. Translating it yields CASSHVPGQGKTGELFF.

The chain links TRBV5-4 to TRBJ2-1; 7 bases match TRBD2. With 5 bases clipped from V and 7 bases from J, the junction kept 9 bases outside the gene matches. The CDR3 loop spans 14 amino acids. Germline V gene lookup returns CDR1 SGHNT and CDR2 YYREEE (reference sequence). CDR3 loop: CASRKESGTNEQFF. The CDR3 bases are TGTGCCAGCAGGAAAGAGAGCGGGACTAATGAGCAGTTCTTC. Combining the CDR3 with reference TRBV5-4 and TRBJ2-1 gives the whole variable domain ETGVTQSPTHLIKTRGQQVTLRCSSQSGHNTVSWYQQALGQGPQFIFQYYREEENGRGNFPPRFSGLQFPNYSSELNVNALELDDSALYLCASRKESGTNEQFFGPGTRLTVL.

The V and J genes are TRBV28 and TRBJ2-5; TRBD2 is a possible D gene (6 bases). V was clipped by 8 bases and J by 5 bases, with 15 bases between them. The CDR3 contains 13 residues. In germline, CDR1 is MDHEN, CDR2 SYDVKM. The CDR3 is CASLPGAMETQYF. In DNA form, the CDR3 reads TGTGCCAGCTTGCCGGGAGCTATGGAGACCCAGTACTTC.

The rearrangement links TRBV18 to TRBJ1-5; 7 bases agree with TRBD1. CDR3 length: 14 residues. Trimming took 5 bases from V and 3 from J; bases not matched to a gene: 4. CDR1 is KGHSH and CDR2 is LQKENI in the germline V gene. CDR3 nucleotide sequence: TGTGCCAGCTCAGCCGGACAGGTCAATCAGCCCCAGCATTTT. The encoded protein is CASSAGQVNQPQHF.

The rearrangement uses TRBV6-5 and TRBJ2-2; TRBD2 aligns across 7 bases. Germline trimming cut 6 bases from V and 5 bases from J; bases unmatched to any gene: 6. Germline V gives CDR1 MNHEY, CDR2 SVGAGI. This CDR3 contains 14 residues. The CDR3 DNA reads as TGTGCCAGCAGGGCCCGGGGGGTGACCGGGGAGCTGTTTTTT. Its protein is CASRARGVTGELFF.

V gene TRBV5-8 combines with J gene TRBJ2-7; D is possibly TRBD1 (6 bases). Germline assignment: CDR1 SGHTS and CDR2 YDEGEE. The CDR3 sequence is 13 residues long. Trimming took 6 bases from V and 4 from J, leaving 14 bases between them. For the CDR3, the DNA is TGTGCCAGCACCACAGGGATGAGGTACGAGCAGTACTTC. The encoded protein is CASTTGMRYEQYF.

V usage is TRBV19 and J usage is TRBJ1-1, with D perhaps matching TRBD1 (5 bases). The CDR3 runs 20 residues. V lost 4 bases to trimming and J lost 4 bases, with 31 bases between them. CDR1 is LNHDA, CDR2 SQIVND, per germline (reference sequence). For the CDR3, the DNA is TGTGCCAGTAGTAATCCGAGAAAAGCAGGGTTCCCGCCCGGTCTCACTGAAGCTTTCTTT. Amino acid sequence: CASSNPRKAGFPPGLTEAFF.

This clone appeared once. This chain links TRBV19 with TRBJ1-5; 8 positions agree with TRBD1. V was clipped by 9 bases and J by 0 bases; unmatched bases: 4. Germline V gene lookup returns CDR1 LNHDA and CDR2 SQIVND (reference sequence). The CDR3 is 14 residues long. The CDR3 loop is CASGTGYSNQPQHF. The CDR3 coding sequence is TGTGCCAGCGGGACAGGATATAGCAATCAGCCCCAGCATTTT.

The rearrangement links TRBV5-1 to TRBJ1-3; D is unclear. The CDR3 contains 15 residues. Trimming removed 1 base at V and 0 bases at J, with 8 bases between. CDR1 SGHRS and CDR2 YFSETQ come from the germline V gene. The CDR3 DNA follows: TGCGCCAGCAGCTTGTTCGGAGACTCTGGAAACACCATATATTTT. This sequence encodes CASSLFGDSGNTIYF. Variable domain in full (rest from reference TRBV5-1 and TRBJ1-3): KAGVTQTPRYLIKTRGQQVTLSCSPISGHRSVSWYQQTPGQGLQFLFEYFSETQRNKGNFPGRFSGRQFSNSRSEMNVSTLELGDSALYLCASSLFGDSGNTIYFGEGSWLTVV.

This clone was counted only a few times. The chain recombines TRBV6-5 with TRBJ1-4, with a tentative D call TRBD1 (5 bases). The CDR3 is 13 residues long. V lost 8 bases and J 12 bases, leaving 19 bases between the germline ends. CDR1 and CDR2 from the germline V gene are MNHEY and SVGAGI. CDR3 protein: CASRYEGLGELFF. The CDR3, as DNA: TGTGCCAGCCGATACGAGGGGCTCGGAGAACTGTTTTTT.

Concerning this clone: A clone one base away is much larger, so this may be a read error. The J gene is TRBJ2-2, the V gene TRBV6-1, with 10 bases identical to TRBD1. The CDR3 spans 14 residues. The germline V gene has CDR1 MNHNS and CDR2 SASEGT. V lost 6 bases, J lost 4 bases, and 2 bases stayed unmatched. The CDR3 loop reads CASSRTGGTGELFF. CDR3 DNA: TGTGCCAGCAGCCGGACAGGGGGCACCGGGGAGCTGTTTTTT.

The J gene is TRBJ2-7, the V gene TRBV19, with a possible D match to TRBD1 (7 bases). The CDR3 is 14 residues long. Trimming left V 3 bases short and J 3 bases short, with 12 bases between. The germline V gene has CDR1 LNHDA and CDR2 SQIVND (reference sequence). CDR3 nucleotide sequence: TGTGCCAGTAGTATCGACAGGGAGGACTACGAGCAGTACTTC. Translation: CASSIDREDYEQYF.

The V gene is TRBV27, the J gene TRBJ2-3; D not resolved. This CDR3 contains 14 residues. CDR1 and CDR2 (germline): MNHEY, SMNVEV (reference sequence). The V end was cut by 5 bases, the J end by 1 base, with 10 bases between. CDR3 sequence: CASSNQERTDTQYF. Written as DNA, the CDR3 is TGTGCCAGCAGTAACCAGGAGCGCACAGATACGCAGTATTTT.

The gene calls are TRBV4-1 and TRBJ2-3; TRBD2 agrees at 9 bases. Germline assignment: CDR1 MGHRA and CDR2 YSYEKL. J lost 4 bases, V lost 2 bases, and 10 bases had no gene match. The CDR3 is 17 amino acids. The CDR3 loop is CASSQPIAGAFADTQYF. DNA for the CDR3: TGCGCCAGCAGCCAACCTATAGCGGGAGCATTTGCAGATACGCAGTATTTT.

In its sample, this clone was seen a few times. The V and J genes are TRBV5-6 and TRBJ1-1, with D unclear. V gave up 4 bases and J gave up 5 bases, with 18 bases separating them. This CDR3 spans 15 amino acids. Germline assignment: CDR1 SGHDT and CDR2 YYEEEE. The CDR3 protein is CASSTRTAPWTEAFF. The CDR3 coding sequence is TGTGCCAGCAGCACCAGGACGGCCCCATGGACTGAAGCTTTCTTT.

The gene calls are TRBV6-5 and TRBJ2-4; 9 bases map to TRBD1. The CDR3 totals 15 residues. Germline V gene lookup returns CDR1 MNHEY and CDR2 SVGAGI. The V segment lost 4 bases and the J segment 9 bases; nucleotides outside the gene matches: 10. CDR3 nucleotides: TGTGCCAGCAGTTCGCCAGGACAGGGGATCGTCATTCAGTACTTC. This gives the protein CASSSPGQGIVIQYF.

The rearrangement uses TRBV4-1 and TRBJ2-5, with TRBD2 identical over 12 bases. Looked up from germline, CDR1 is MGHRA and CDR2 is YSYEKL. J was trimmed by 1 base and V by 7 bases; bases with no gene match: 7. CDR3 length: 16 amino acids. CDR3 amino acids: CASKRLAGVGQETQYF. CDR3 DNA: TGCGCCAGCAAGAGACTAGCGGGAGTTGGCCAAGAGACCCAGTACTTC.

A remark on this clone: A read error may produce the germline difference seen at one junction end. V gene TRBV5-4 combines with J gene TRBJ2-3, with 8 bases aligning to TRBD2. The CDR3 is 14 amino acids. Germline V gives CDR1 SGHNT, CDR2 YYREEE (reference sequence). The CDR3 loop is CASSFRTSRDTQYF. DNA of the CDR3: TGTGCCAGCAGCTTCCGGACTAGCAGAGATACGCAGTATTTT. The full variable domain, in which reference TRBV5-4 and TRBJ2-3 provide the parts outside the CDR3, is ETGVTQSPTHLIKTRGQQVTLRCSSQSGHNTVSWYQQALGQGPQFIFQYYREEENGRGNFPPRFSGLQFPNYSSELNVNALELDDSALYLCASSFRTSRDTQYFGPGTRLTVL.

The J gene is TRBJ2-2, the V gene TRBV11-3; TRBD2 aligns across 12 bases. The junction had 2 bases not matched to a gene; V was cut back by 2 bases and J by 1 base. Germline-derived CDR1 and CDR2 are SGHNT and YENEEA. The CDR3 is 17 residues long. CDR3 protein: CASSLRGLAGNTGELFF. The CDR3 DNA follows: TGTGCCAGCAGCTTAAGGGGACTAGCGGGGAACACCGGGGAGCTGTTTTTT.

This clone was counted between two and nine times. Other DNA sequences from this sample encode an identical CDR3 as well. The chain uses TRBV7-9 and TRBJ1-2; D is undetermined. The CDR3 has 14 residues. Per the germline V gene, CDR1 is SEHNR and CDR2 is FQNEAQ (reference sequence). The germline V and J ends were trimmed by 2 bases and 2 bases, with 9 bases remaining between them. The CDR3 DNA is TGTGCCAGCAGCTTACTGACTGAAAACTATGGCTACACCTTC. This sequence encodes CASSLLTENYGYTF.

The chain has TRBV5-1 and TRBJ2-7; tentative D call: TRBD1 (8 bases). Per the germline V gene, CDR1 is SGHRS and CDR2 is YFSETQ. The CDR3 is 16 residues long. Deletions cut 5 bases from V and 6 bases from J, with 24 bases between. This chain's CDR3 is CASRASGAHRGGEQYF. The CDR3 DNA reads as TGCGCCAGCAGGGCTAGCGGAGCCCACAGGGGGGGCGAGCAGTACTTC.

This clone was found many times. The chain carries TRBV27 and TRBJ2-7, with 8 bases lining up with TRBD1. V lost 5 bases, J lost 2 bases, and 2 bases stayed unmatched. The CDR3 is 13 residues long. Germline lookup yields CDR1 MNHEY and CDR2 SMNVEV (reference sequence). The CDR3 protein is CASSGQGPYEQYF. In nucleotides, the CDR3 is TGTGCCAGCAGTGGACAGGGTCCCTACGAGCAGTACTTC.

This clone is a singleton in its sample. The V and J genes are TRBV5-4 and TRBJ2-1, with D perhaps TRBD1 (5 bases). This CDR3 comprises 15 residues. Between the trimmed V and J ends, which lost 3 bases and 4 bases, there was a span of 14 bases. Germline V gene data show CDR1 as SGHNT and CDR2 as YYREEE (reference sequence). The CDR3 region has the DNA TGTGCCAGCAGCTCAAGCACCACAGGATACAATGAGCAGTTCTTC. This encodes CASSSSTTGYNEQFF.

This clone showed up just once. The rearrangement joins TRBV5-1 to TRBJ2-1, with 11 bases aligning to TRBD2. The V gene end was trimmed by 0 bases and the J gene end by 7 bases; junction bases not matched to a gene: 3. The CDR3 contains 15 residues. The germline CDR1 and CDR2 sequences are SGHRS and YFSETQ. The CDR3 region has the DNA TGCGCCAGCAGCTTGGCTGCTAGCGGGAGGAATGAGCAGTTCTTC. Encoded protein: CASSLAASGRNEQFF.

The chain carries TRBV29-1 and TRBJ2-3, with D hard to call. The V end was cut by 8 bases, the J end by 0 bases, with 15 bases between. The CDR3 contains 14 residues. CDR1 is SQVTM and CDR2 is ANQGSEA in the germline V gene. The CDR3 DNA sequence: TGCAGCCAGGACGTGTCCGCTAGCACAGATACGCAGTATTTT. Translation: CSQDVSASTDTQYF.